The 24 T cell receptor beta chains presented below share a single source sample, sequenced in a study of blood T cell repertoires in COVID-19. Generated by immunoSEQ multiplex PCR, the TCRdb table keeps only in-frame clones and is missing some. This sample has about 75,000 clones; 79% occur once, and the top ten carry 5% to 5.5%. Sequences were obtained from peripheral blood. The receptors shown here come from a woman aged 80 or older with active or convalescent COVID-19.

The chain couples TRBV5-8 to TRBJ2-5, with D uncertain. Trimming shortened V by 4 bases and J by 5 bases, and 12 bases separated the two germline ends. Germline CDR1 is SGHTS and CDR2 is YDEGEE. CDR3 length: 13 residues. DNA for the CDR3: TGTGCCAGCAGCGCACTTTTCCGGGAGACCCAGTACTTC. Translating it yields CASSALFRETQYF.

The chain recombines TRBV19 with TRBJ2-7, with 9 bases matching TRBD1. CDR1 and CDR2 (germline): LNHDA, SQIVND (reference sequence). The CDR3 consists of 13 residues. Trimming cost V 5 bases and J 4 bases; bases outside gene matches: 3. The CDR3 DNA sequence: TGTGCCAGTAGTGACAGGGGGTCGTACGAGCAGTACTTC. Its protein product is CASSDRGSYEQYF.

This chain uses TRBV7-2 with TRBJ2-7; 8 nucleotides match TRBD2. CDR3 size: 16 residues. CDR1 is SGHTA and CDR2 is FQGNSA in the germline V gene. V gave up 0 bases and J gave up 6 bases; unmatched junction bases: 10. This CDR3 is CASSLALSGSASEQYF. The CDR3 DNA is TGTGCCAGCAGCTTAGCGCTAAGCGGGAGCGCTTCCGAGCAGTACTTC.

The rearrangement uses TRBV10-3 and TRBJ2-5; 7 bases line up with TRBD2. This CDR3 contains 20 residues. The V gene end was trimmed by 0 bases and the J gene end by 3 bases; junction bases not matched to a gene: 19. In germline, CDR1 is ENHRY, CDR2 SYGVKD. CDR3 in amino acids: CAISESLSIRGPSGKETQYF. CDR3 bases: TGTGCCATCAGTGAGTCGTTATCTATACGCGGGCCTAGCGGAAAAGAGACCCAGTACTTC.

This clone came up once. The CDR3 region is CASSPWDRGVQETQYF. The CDR3 DNA reads TGTGCCAGCAGTCCTTGGGACAGAGGGGTCCAAGAGACCCAGTACTTC. J is TRBJ2-5 and V is TRBV28; TRBD1 matches at 7 bases. Germline loops: CDR1 MDHEN, CDR2 SYDVKM. There are 16 residues in the CDR3. The junction had 10 bases not matched to a gene; V was cut back by 5 bases and J by 1 base.

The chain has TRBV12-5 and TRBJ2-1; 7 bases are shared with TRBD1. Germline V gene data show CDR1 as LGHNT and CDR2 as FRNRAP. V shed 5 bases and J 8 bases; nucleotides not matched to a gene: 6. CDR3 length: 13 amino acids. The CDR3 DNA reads TGTGCTAGTGGTACGACAGGGATGGATGAGCAGTTCTTC. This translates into CASGTTGMDEQFF.

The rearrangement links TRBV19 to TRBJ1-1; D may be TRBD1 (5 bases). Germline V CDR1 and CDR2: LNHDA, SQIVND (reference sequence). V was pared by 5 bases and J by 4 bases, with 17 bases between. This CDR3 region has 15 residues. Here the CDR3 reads CASSFTGFGGTEAFF. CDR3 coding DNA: TGTGCCAGTAGTTTCACCGGGTTCGGGGGCACTGAAGCTTTCTTT.

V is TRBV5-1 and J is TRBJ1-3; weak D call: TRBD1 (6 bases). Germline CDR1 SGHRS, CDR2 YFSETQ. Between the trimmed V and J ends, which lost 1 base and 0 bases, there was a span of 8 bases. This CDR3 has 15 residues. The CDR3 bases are TGCGCCAGCAGCTTGCAGGGGAGCTCTGGAAACACCATATATTTT. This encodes CASSLQGSSGNTIYF.

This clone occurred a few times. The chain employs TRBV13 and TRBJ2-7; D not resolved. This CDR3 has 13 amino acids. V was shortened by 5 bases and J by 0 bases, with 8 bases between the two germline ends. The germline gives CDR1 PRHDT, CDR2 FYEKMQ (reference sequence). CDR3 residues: CASSPLPSYEQYF. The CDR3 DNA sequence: TGTGCCAGCAGCCCTCTCCCCTCCTACGAGCAGTACTTC.

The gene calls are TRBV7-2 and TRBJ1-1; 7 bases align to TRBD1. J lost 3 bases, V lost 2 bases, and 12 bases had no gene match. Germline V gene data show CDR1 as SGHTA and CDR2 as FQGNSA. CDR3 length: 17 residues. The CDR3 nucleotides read TGTGCCAGCAGCTTACGACAGGGTGTTTGGTCTCACACTGAAGCTTTCTTT. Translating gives CASSLRQGVWSHTEAFF.

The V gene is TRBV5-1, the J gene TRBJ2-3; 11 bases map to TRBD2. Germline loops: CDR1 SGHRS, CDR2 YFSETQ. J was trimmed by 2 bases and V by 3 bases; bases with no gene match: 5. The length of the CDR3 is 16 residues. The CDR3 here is CASSSRLAGPTDTQYF. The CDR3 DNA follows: TGCGCCAGCAGCTCTAGACTAGCGGGACCCACAGATACGCAGTATTTT.

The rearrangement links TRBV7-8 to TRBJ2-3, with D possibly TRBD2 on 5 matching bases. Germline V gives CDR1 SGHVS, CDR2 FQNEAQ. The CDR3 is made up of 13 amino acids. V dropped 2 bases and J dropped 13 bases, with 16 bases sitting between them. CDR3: CASSLWVTEEEYF. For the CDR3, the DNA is TGTGCCAGCAGCTTATGGGTGACGGAGGAGGAGTATTTT.

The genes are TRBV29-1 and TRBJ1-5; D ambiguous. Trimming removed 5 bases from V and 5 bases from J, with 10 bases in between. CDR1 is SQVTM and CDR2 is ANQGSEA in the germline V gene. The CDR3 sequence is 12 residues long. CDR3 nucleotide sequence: TGCAGCGTTAAATCCGGGGATCAGCCCCAGCATTTT. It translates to CSVKSGDQPQHF. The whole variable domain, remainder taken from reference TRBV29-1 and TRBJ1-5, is SAVISQKPSRDICQRGTSLTIQCQVDSQVTMMFWYRQQPGQSLTLIATANQGSEATYESGFVIDKFPISRPNLTFSTLTVSNMSPEDSSIYLCSVKSGDQPQHFGDGTRLSIL.

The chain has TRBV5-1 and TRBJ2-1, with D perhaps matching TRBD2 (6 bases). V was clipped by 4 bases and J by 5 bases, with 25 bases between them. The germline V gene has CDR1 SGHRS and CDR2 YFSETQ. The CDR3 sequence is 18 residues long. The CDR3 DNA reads TGCGCCAGCAGCCCAACCACGGGGAGGTCTGGTCTTGACAATGAGCAGTTCTTC. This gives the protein CASSPTTGRSGLDNEQFF.

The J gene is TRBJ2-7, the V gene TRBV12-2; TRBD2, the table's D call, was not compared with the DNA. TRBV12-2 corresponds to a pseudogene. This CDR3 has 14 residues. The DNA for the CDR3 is TGTGCAAGTCGCTCCGAGAAGGGAGACTACGAGCAGTACTTC. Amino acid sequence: CASRSEKGDYEQYF.

Written as DNA, the CDR3 is TGCGCCAGCAGCCAGGTATCTAGCGGGCTAGCCAAAAACATTCAGTACTTC. Translated, it gives CASSQVSSGLAKNIQYF. The chain links TRBV4-1 to TRBJ2-4, with 8 bases lining up with TRBD2. The V gene end was trimmed by 3 bases and the J gene end by 0 bases; junction bases not matched to a gene: 7. Germline V CDR1 and CDR2: MGHRA, YSYEKL. This CDR3 comprises 17 residues.

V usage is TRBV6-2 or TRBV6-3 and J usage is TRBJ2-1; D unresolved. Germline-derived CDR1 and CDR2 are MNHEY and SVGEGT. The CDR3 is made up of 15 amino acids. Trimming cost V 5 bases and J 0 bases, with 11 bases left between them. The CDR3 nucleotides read TGTGCCAGCAGTACGACTGGTCGCTCCTACAATGAGCAGTTCTTC. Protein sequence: CASSTTGRSYNEQFF.

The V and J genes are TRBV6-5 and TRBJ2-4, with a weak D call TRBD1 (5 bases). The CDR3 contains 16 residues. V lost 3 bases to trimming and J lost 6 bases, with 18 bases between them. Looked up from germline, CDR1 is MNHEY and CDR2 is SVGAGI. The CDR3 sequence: CASSYSWGDPGNIQYF. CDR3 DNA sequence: TGTGCCAGCAGTTATTCTTGGGGCGACCCGGGAAACATTCAGTACTTC.

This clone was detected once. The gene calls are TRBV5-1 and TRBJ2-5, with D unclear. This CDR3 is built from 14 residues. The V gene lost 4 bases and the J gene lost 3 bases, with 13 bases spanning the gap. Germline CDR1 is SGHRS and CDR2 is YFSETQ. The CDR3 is CASSPLVKKETQYF. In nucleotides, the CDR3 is TGCGCCAGCAGCCCGCTAGTCAAAAAAGAGACCCAGTACTTC.

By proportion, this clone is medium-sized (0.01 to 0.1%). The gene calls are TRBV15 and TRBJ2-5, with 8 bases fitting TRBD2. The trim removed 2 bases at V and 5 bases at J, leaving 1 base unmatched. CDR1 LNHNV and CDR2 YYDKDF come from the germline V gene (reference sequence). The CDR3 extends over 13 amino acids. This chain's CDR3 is CATSRIAGETQYF. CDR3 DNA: TGTGCCACCAGCAGAATAGCGGGGGAGACCCAGTACTTC.

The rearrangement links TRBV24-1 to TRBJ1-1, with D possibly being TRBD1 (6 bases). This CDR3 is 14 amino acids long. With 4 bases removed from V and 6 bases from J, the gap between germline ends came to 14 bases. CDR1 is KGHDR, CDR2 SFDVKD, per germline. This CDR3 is CATSDGGGKAEAFF. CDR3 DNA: TGTGCCACCAGTGACGGGGGGGGCAAGGCTGAAGCTTTCTTT.

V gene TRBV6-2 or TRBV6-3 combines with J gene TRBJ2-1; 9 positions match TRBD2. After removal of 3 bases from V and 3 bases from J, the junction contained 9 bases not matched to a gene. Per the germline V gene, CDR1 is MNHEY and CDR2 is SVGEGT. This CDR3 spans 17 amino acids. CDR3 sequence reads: CASSYSPSGGLYNEQFF. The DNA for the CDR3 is TGTGCCAGCAGTTATTCCCCCAGCGGGGGGCTCTACAATGAGCAGTTCTTC.

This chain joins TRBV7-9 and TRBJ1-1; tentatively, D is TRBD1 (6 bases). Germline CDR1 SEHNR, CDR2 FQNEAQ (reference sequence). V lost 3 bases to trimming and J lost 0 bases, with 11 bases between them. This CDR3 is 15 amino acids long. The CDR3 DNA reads TGTGCCAGCAGCTTCTCCGGGACAATGAACACTGAAGCTTTCTTT. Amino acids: CASSFSGTMNTEAFF.

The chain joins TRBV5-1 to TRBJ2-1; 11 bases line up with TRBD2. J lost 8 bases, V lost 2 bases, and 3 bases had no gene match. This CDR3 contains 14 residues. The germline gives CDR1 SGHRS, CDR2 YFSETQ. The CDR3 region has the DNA TGCGCCAGCAGCTTACTAGCGGGGGTTGATGAGCAGTTCTTC. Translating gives CASSLLAGVDEQFF. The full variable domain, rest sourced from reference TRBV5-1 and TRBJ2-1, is KAGVTQTPRYLIKTRGQQVTLSCSPISGHRSVSWYQQTPGQGLQFLFEYFSETQRNKGNFPGRFSGRQFSNSRSEMNVSTLELGDSALYLCASSLLAGVDEQFFGPGTRLTVL.